The T cell receptor (beta chain) described here comes from a study of cytomegalovirus exposure and HLA in healthy donors (dated by TCRdb to between 2016 and 2019). Regarding the study in general: An earlier analysis of several hundred of the donors reported over 250 Gb of sequence data and 100 million to 120 million unique TCR beta sequences obtained from about 179 million T cells. Roughly 320 gigabases of sequencing data and 75 million to 85 million unique TCR sequences made up an early release that covered around 640 HLA-typed donors. Among the roughly 400 genotyped donors, more than 70% belonged to the genetic ancestry cluster associated with self-reported Caucasian donors. The study was designed to test whether signatures of past pathogen exposure could be identified by cataloging public T cell receptors. The study profiled the T cell repertoires of about 720 subjects by immunosequencing and related them to cytomegalovirus serostatus. A separate validation cohort of over 95 different subjects was used in addition to the approximately 670-subject first cohort. The study combined high-throughput TCR immunosequencing, statistical association of individual TCRs with disease status, and machine learning to predict cytomegalovirus infection status. A later analysis re-analyzed previously published TCR beta repertoires from about 730 donors and added high-resolution HLA genotyping to study TCR occurrence patterns. The later analysis used no new phenotypic data to find candidate immune exposures, relying instead on TCR beta sequences and their occurrence across donors. In an earlier analysis of a few hundred of the donors, high-throughput TCR beta sequencing was used to judge whether each TCR beta V gene segment behaved as functional or pseudogenic. Alongside the repertoire data, information on donor age, sex, ethnicity and CMV serostatus was compiled. A later genetic analysis took genome-wide SNP genotypes for about 60% of the roughly 670 donors and used that subset as a discovery cohort. Every discovery cohort repertoire had been produced on one sequencing platform. Both class I and class II loci were covered by HLA typing, at four-digit resolution. The number of donors typed differed by locus, with roughly 620-630 for A, B, C, DRB1 and DQB1, 522 for DQA1, about 610 for DPA1, and over 400 for DPB1. Because of strong linkage in the cohort, four or five DR-DQ haplotypes were treated as single units for association and clustering. Across 300 to 400 genotyped donors of the cohort, an average of roughly 250,000 unique TCR beta nucleotide sequences per donor were sequenced, and 15% to 20% of those sequences were non-productive.

The cohort consisted of fewer than 700 healthy bone marrow donors. At the time of sampling, all cohort members were nominally healthy, though unrecorded immune exposures were likely present. The donor tested CMV seronegative and was one of the 352 seronegative cohort members. Every donor gave a peripheral blood sample, and the peripheral blood mononuclear cells from that sample were used for TCR beta sequencing. The Qiagen DNeasy Blood Extraction Kit was used to extract genomic DNA from the blood cell samples. Library generation was performed with the immunoSEQ multiplex PCR assay. For the multiplex PCR, a mixture combining 60 forward primers for TCR Vbeta segments and 13 reverse primers for TCR Jbeta segments was used. Amplification of the CDR3 region of rearranged TCR beta genes was performed with a multiplex PCR assay on genomic DNA. On the Illumina HiSeq System, the amplified TCR beta libraries were sequenced as 87-base-pair reads. The paper's processing steps were these. Across the 700 or so repertoires, a later analysis counted some 81 million unique TCR beta chains, roughly 11 million of which were shared by at least two donors. To remove PCR and sequencing errors, raw reads were error-corrected and collapsed into unique sequences using a nearest-neighbor algorithm that merged closely related sequences. V, D and J gene segments were assigned by aligning CDR3 sequences to IMGT reference sequences. For a sequence to be retained, a match of at least six nucleotides to both a V gene segment and a J gene segment was required. A rearrangement counted as productive if the CDR3 had no stop codons and remained in frame with V and J, and every other rearrangement counted as non-productive. Following IMGT convention, CDR3 was defined as the stretch from the second conserved V-encoded cysteine up to the conserved J-encoded phenylalanine. Sequences without an unambiguous match to a single V gene segment were excluded from the earlier analysis of 450 to 750 of the donors. An earlier analysis of a few hundred of the donors called V segments functional above 56.7% productive rearrangements and segregating when the between-donor standard deviation exceeded 5%. A statistical classification framework was built for diagnosing cytomegalovirus status from the catalog of TCR beta chain sequences. In a later analysis, TCR nucleotide sequences were compared against IMGT/GENE-DB human TR gene sequences so that V and J genes could be assigned. The TCRdist pipeline was used in a later analysis to assign CDR3 sequences and most-parsimonious VDJ recombination scenarios. In a later analysis, each TCR beta chain was defined by its CDR3 amino acid sequence together with its V-gene family, and reads without a unique V-gene family were excluded. To address suspected cross-contamination and a sequencing artifact, a later analysis removed a few hundred highly shared, low-generation-probability nucleotide sequences. A later analysis calculated a clonal expansion index for each public chain from normalized within-repertoire ranks of inferred template counts. In a later analysis, generation probabilities were computed using a VDJ recombination model fitted to out-of-frame rearrangements, and the results were checked against IGoR. In a later analysis, hypergeometric tests were used to score TCR-TCR, TCR-HLA and TCR-CMV co-occurrence, with a repertoire-size bias correction applied to TCR pairs. To estimate false discovery rates, a later analysis permuted the HLA or CMV assignments 20 times. A later analysis grouped co-occurring TCRs with DBSCAN, adding TCRdist sequence similarity when clustering within HLA-allele-positive subsets. Repertoires with fewer than 30,000 or more than 120,000 public chains, plus five repertoires with anomalous nucleotide sharing, were excluded from co-occurrence clustering. TCRdb re-hosts the immuneACCESS table, in-frame sequences only. Its copies lack some clones; in the studies checked, an unresolved V gene accounts for under half of them, and the cause for the rest is not known. That table gives V, J and clone size, and the DNA gave D and trimming. The sample profile shows 55,000 or so clones; 75% to 80% of them were found once. The top ten clones comprise roughly 1.4% of the sample.

Concerning this clone: The clone's antigen remains unknown. Within one base of it there is no much larger clone, and no base qualities were kept.

CDR1 and CDR2 are read off the germline V gene as MNHEY and SVGAGI. Including the terminal cysteine and phenylalanine, the CDR3 comprises 14 residues. CDR3 DNA only is kept here, 42 bases in frame from base 1. V loses 7 bases, J loses 7 bases, and the germline ends lie 19 bases apart. What the work shows at the level of the full study, not this receptor alone: In an earlier analysis of some 540 of the donors, most TCR beta V segments appeared in productive rearrangements about 87% or about 30% of the time, broadly matching IMGT annotations. Only TCR beta chains were sequenced in this cohort, and the absence of alpha or paired-chain data limited detectable features. A later analysis found that most CMV-associated TCR beta chains appeared HLA-restricted, with HLA associations seemingly driven largely by CMV exposure. A group of highly shared sequence variants was considered likely to be a technical artifact of the sequencing pipeline. Three of the identified cytomegalovirus-associated TCR beta chains were confirmed in vitro to be specific for cytomegalovirus antigens. For the cohort, immune exposure information was limited to CMV serostatus. Across donors, most TCR sequences were observed very rarely, whereas some public TCRs were present in many individuals. According to the authors, the approach could potentially be generalized to other disease states and immunological phenotypes. The presence/absence analyses assumed that sequencing depth was roughly uniform across donors, and that assumption may not be true. An association between a missense DCLRE1C variant and V-gene and J-gene trimming of TCR beta chains was found in a later genetic analysis and replicated in an independent cohort. A further reported finding was that TCR beta sequences accurately predicted the HLA-A and HLA-B alleles for most subjects in the first cohort. Some IMGT-functional V segments, including TRBV6-2 and TRBV6-3, could not be told apart with the 87-base-pair reads, so those segments were excluded. A total of 150 to 200 TCR beta chains were listed by the study as associated with cytomegalovirus. In a later analysis, the rate of TCR association differed among HLA loci, with DRB1 alleles having the most associated TCRs and HLA-C alleles having the fewest. Some 15 rarely observed V segments, including chromosome 9 orphons, were excluded from the earlier analysis of several hundred of the donors because counts were too low. In a later analysis, 16,951 TCR beta sequences were associated with specific HLA alleles at a false discovery rate of 0.05. Linkage disequilibrium might explain the correlated functional status among segregating V segments, but an unknown experimental factor could not be ruled out. HLA typing was unavailable for some donors at each locus, so association tests used only the typed subset. In a later genetic analysis, fewer N-insertions in productive TCRs were reported among donors in an Asian-associated ancestry cluster than the roughly 700-donor mean. Assigning TCR associations to individual alleles was difficult when HLA alleles, especially DR and DQ, strongly co-occurred. Cytomegalovirus status was reported to be diagnosed by the classifier with high specificity and sensitivity in both the original and validation cohorts. A later analysis reported that several top co-occurrence clusters appeared linked to parvovirus B19, influenza, CMV and Epstein-Barr virus. A later analysis found that HLA-associated TCR beta chains were more clonally expanded and had lower generation probabilities than equally common non-associated chains.

The rearranged chain carries TRBV6-5 and TRBJ1-2; there is no confident call for the D gene. Input material: PBMCs. The origin of this receptor is a female donor in good health and CMV-seronegative. The nucleotide sequence reads TGTGCCAGCAAGAGCGGAGACTCAAGAGGTGGCTACACCTTC. The resulting protein is CASKSGDSRGGYTF.